Each of the 20 T cell receptor beta chains below was sequenced from the same sample in a study of shared clonotypes between healthy human individuals (dated by TCRdb to about 2020). For the CD8 naive samples, CD45RO-negative cells were positively selected for CCR7, yielding a CD45RA+CCR7+ population from which TemRA cells were excluded. Library construction relied on the immunoSEQ multiplex PCR assay. The table was pulled from immuneACCESS by TCRdb, which kept in-frame rearrangements only. Such tables lose some clones; where checked, under half of the loss comes from unresolved V genes, and the rest has no known cause. This sample holds 1.5 million to 2.5 million clones; about 95% were observed only once. 0.9% to 1.5% of the sample is held by the ten biggest clonotypes. Specimen: naive CD8+ T cells sorted from blood. The cell subset or site label of this sample denotes: CD45RA+CCR7+. The receptor set was obtained from a man younger than 35 in good health.

J is TRBJ2-7 and V is TRBV5-6, with TRBD1 matching 8 bases. This CDR3 region has 15 residues. Germline V gives CDR1 SGHDT, CDR2 YYEEEE. J gave up 1 base and V 2 bases, and 5 bases lay outside the gene matches. CDR3 loop: CASSFTGTGSYEQYF. The CDR3 DNA follows: TGTGCCAGCAGCTTTACCGGGACAGGATCCTACGAGCAGTACTTC.

Comment on this clone: Here the CDR3 omits its conserved ending phenylalanine or tryptophan, so a read error is the likely source. The J gene is TRBJ1-5, the V gene TRBV28, with D unclear. Germline CDR1 is MDHEN and CDR2 is SYDVKM. This CDR3 is built from 14 residues. Trimming shortened V by 1 base and J by 7 bases, and 11 bases separated the two germline ends. The CDR3 DNA is TGTGCCAGCAGTTTATCGGGTTTTGGCCAGCCCCAGCATCTT. This encodes CASSLSGFGQPQHL.

The chain recombines TRBV27 with TRBJ2-2; possible D gene TRBD1, 5 bases. The CDR3 runs to 15 residues. Trimming shortened V by 8 bases and J by 3 bases, and 16 bases separated the two germline ends. Germline V gives CDR1 MNHEY, CDR2 SMNVEV (reference sequence). The CDR3: CASGPWGRDTGELFF. The CDR3 DNA follows: TGTGCCAGCGGACCGTGGGGCCGAGACACCGGGGAGCTGTTTTTT.

V usage is TRBV4-3 and J usage is TRBJ2-3; D is ambiguous. CDR3 length: 14 residues. CDR1 and CDR2 from the germline V gene are LGHNA and YSLEER. V was shortened by 0 bases and J by 6 bases, with 10 bases between the two germline ends. The CDR3: CASSQDLRADTQYF. The CDR3 DNA follows: TGCGCCAGCAGCCAAGATCTAAGGGCGGATACGCAGTATTTT.

In its sample, this clone was seen once. This chain connects TRBV7-9 to TRBJ1-2; no clear D. Germline CDR1 is SEHNR and CDR2 is FQNEAQ (reference sequence). The CDR3 totals 14 residues. The germline V and J ends were trimmed by 3 bases and 8 bases, with 16 bases remaining between them. The CDR3 region is CASSFTGVSWGYTF. CDR3 sequence (DNA): TGTGCCAGCAGCTTTACCGGGGTCAGTTGGGGCTACACCTTC.

V usage is TRBV7-8 and J usage is TRBJ2-3, with TRBD1 matching over 10 bases. Germline trimming cut 3 bases from V and 1 base from J; bases unmatched to any gene: 7. This CDR3 is 17 amino acids long. Looked up from germline, CDR1 is SGHVS and CDR2 is FQNEAQ. The CDR3 spells CASSFPTGGHGTDTQYF. CDR3 sequence (DNA): TGTGCCAGCAGCTTTCCGACAGGGGGCCACGGCACAGATACGCAGTATTTT.

J is TRBJ2-1 and V is TRBV9; 7 bases line up with TRBD2. This CDR3 has 17 amino acids. Germline lookup yields CDR1 SGDLS and CDR2 YYNGEE. Losses at the gene ends were 0 bases for V and 5 bases for J; bases not matched to a gene: 11. CDR3 nucleotides: TGTGCCAGCAGCGTAGTCCCTGCTAGCGGAAAAAACAATGAGCAGTTCTTC. This sequence encodes CASSVVPASGKNNEQFF. Full variable domain (rest looked up from reference TRBV9 and TRBJ2-1): DSGVTQTPKHLITATGQRVTLRCSPRSGDLSVYWYQQSLDQGLQFLIQYYNGEERAKGNILERFSAQQFPDLHSELNLSSLELGDSALYFCASSVVPASGKNNEQFFGPGTRLTVL.

The chain links TRBV5-5 to TRBJ2-7, with 11 positions matching TRBD1. This CDR3 region has 15 residues. The V and J ends lost 4 bases and 3 bases, in that order; junction bases with no gene match: 6. Germline loops: CDR1 SGHKS, CDR2 YYEKEE (reference sequence). In nucleotides, the CDR3 is TGTGCCAGCAGCCCCGGGACAGGGGGTATCTACGAGCAGTACTTC. Translation gives CASSPGTGGIYEQYF.

The sample holds one count of this clone. The J gene is TRBJ1-1, the V gene TRBV27; 8 nucleotides line up with TRBD1. Germline-derived CDR1 and CDR2 are MNHEY and SMNVEV (reference sequence). V was clipped by 7 bases and J by 0 bases; unmatched bases: 4. This CDR3 is built from 14 residues. CDR3 coding DNA: TGTGCCAGCACCCCAGGGGGCATGAACACTGAAGCTTTCTTT. Amino acid sequence: CASTPGGMNTEAFF.

The chain links TRBV7-9 to TRBJ2-1, with 12 bases fitting TRBD1. The junction had 3 bases not matched to a gene; V was cut back by 7 bases and J by 2 bases. The CDR3 has 15 residues. CDR1 and CDR2 from the germline V gene are SEHNR and FQNEAQ (reference sequence). CDR3 sequence reads: CASKGTGGAYNEQFF. CDR3 sequence (DNA): TGTGCCAGCAAAGGGACAGGGGGCGCCTACAATGAGCAGTTCTTC.

The chain uses TRBV27 and TRBJ2-7; the match to TRBD2 covers 9 bases. The V segment lost 2 bases and the J segment 4 bases; nucleotides outside the gene matches: 6. The germline V gene encodes CDR1 MNHEY and CDR2 SMNVEV (reference sequence). The CDR3 covers 15 residues. The CDR3 here is CASSLTSGGPYEQYF. In DNA, the CDR3 is TGTGCCAGCAGTTTAACCAGCGGGGGGCCTTACGAGCAGTACTTC.

Turning to this clone: The same CDR3 also results from other DNA sequences found in this sample. This chain's CDR3 is CASSLAGQGAYEQYF. CDR3 nucleotides: TGTGCCAGCAGCTTAGCGGGACAGGGGGCTTACGAGCAGTACTTC. The gene calls are TRBV7-9 and TRBJ2-7; 12 bases fit TRBD1. There are 15 residues in the CDR3. The germline V gene encodes CDR1 SEHNR and CDR2 FQNEAQ (reference sequence). Trimming at V came to 0 bases and at J to 4 bases, leaving 1 base not matched to a gene.

This clone showed up just once. Other DNA sequences within the sample encode an identical CDR3. The V call is TRBV6-1, the J call TRBJ2-7, with D hard to call. The CDR3 is 13 residues long. Trimming took off 1 base at V and 3 bases at J, with 7 bases between the two ends. Germline V gene sequence: CDR1 MNHNS, CDR2 SASEGT. CDR3: CASSEGLLYEQYF. CDR3 DNA: TGTGCCAGCAGTGAAGGCCTCCTCTACGAGCAGTACTTC.

The chain combines TRBV7-9 with TRBJ1-2; unclear D gene. Germline assignment: CDR1 SEHNR and CDR2 FQNEAQ (reference sequence). The V end was cut by 1 base, the J end by 1 base, with 7 bases between. CDR3 length: 14 amino acids. The CDR3 region has the DNA TGTGCCAGCAGCTTAGTTACGGTTAACTATGGCTACACCTTC. The encoded protein is CASSLVTVNYGYTF.

As for this clone: This sample also contains other DNA sequences that code for the same CDR3. The V and J genes are TRBV28 and TRBJ1-4, with no clear D. CDR1 MDHEN and CDR2 SYDVKM come from the germline V gene. CDR3 length: 13 amino acids. V shed 3 bases and J shed 4 bases, with 6 bases lying between them. Here the CDR3 reads CASSFRLNEKLFF. The CDR3 nucleotides read TGTGCCAGCAGTTTCCGACTTAATGAAAAACTGTTTTTT.

The rearrangement links TRBV25-1 to TRBJ1-2; 8 nucleotides align to TRBD1. Germline V CDR1 and CDR2: MGHDK, SYGVNS. V shed 2 bases, J shed 8 bases, and the junction held 4 bases outside the gene matches. CDR3 length equals 13 residues. CDR3 coding DNA: TGTGCCAGCAGTGAACAGGGGGCGCAAGGCTACACCTTC. This translates into CASSEQGAQGYTF.

J is TRBJ2-2 and V is TRBV6-1; no reliable D call. CDR1 is MNHNS, CDR2 SASEGT, per germline. There are 14 residues in the CDR3. The V and J ends lost 0 bases and 3 bases respectively, with 5 bases between them. CDR3 DNA sequence: TGTGCCAGCAGTGAAGCAGGGCACACCGGGGAGCTGTTTTTT. Translating gives CASSEAGHTGELFF.

A single count supports this clone. This chain joins TRBV5-8 and TRBJ1-1, with D possibly TRBD1 on 5 matching bases. The CDR3 covers 15 residues. The V end lost 0 bases, the J end lost 1 base, and 10 bases lay between the germline ends. Per the germline V gene, CDR1 is SGHTS and CDR2 is YDEGEE. CDR3 bases: TGTGCCAGCAGCTTGGTCGAGGGGTGGAACACTGAAGCTTTCTTT. Its protein is CASSLVEGWNTEAFF.

The chain recombines TRBV27 with TRBJ2-3; 10 bases agree with TRBD1. CDR1 MNHEY and CDR2 SMNVEV come from the germline V gene (reference sequence). Trimming removed 4 bases from V and 1 base from J; junction bases left unmatched: 5. CDR3 size: 16 residues. The CDR3 here is CASSSHGTGGTDTQYF. DNA of the CDR3: TGTGCCAGCAGTTCCCACGGGACAGGGGGCACAGATACGCAGTATTTT.

Regarding this clone: At the DNA level, this CDR3 is encoded by other sequences in the same sample as well. The chain has TRBV9 and TRBJ1-5; 9 positions agree with TRBD1. With 0 bases clipped from V and 4 bases from J, the junction kept 2 bases outside the gene matches. Per germline, CDR1 SGDLS and CDR2 YYNGEE. This CDR3 has 15 amino acids. CDR3 coding DNA: TGTGCCAGCAGCGTAGGGGGACAGGGAAATCAGCCCCAGCATTTT. Amino acids: CASSVGGQGNQPQHF.